This TCR beta chain is from a study of Graves' ophthalmopathy and Graves' hyperthyroidism. This clonotype was seen a few times. Germline loops: CDR1 LGHDT, CDR2 YNNKEL (reference sequence). The CDR3 loop spans 15 amino acids. The junction had 3 bases not matched to a gene; V was cut back by 3 bases and J by 6 bases. The sequenced template was RNA, covering the TCR beta CDR3 region. RT-PCR with HTBI primers came first, then second-round multiplex PCR. TCRdb used MiXCR to reprocess the multiplex PCR reads, holding one entry per CDR3 protein. The table lists about 1.1 million distinct CDR3 sequences, about two fifths of them singletons.

The chain couples TRBV3-1 to TRBJ2-5; 14 bases align to TRBD2. The sequence came from an adult man with Graves' hyperthyroidism. The material sequenced was peripheral blood or thyroid tissue (not recorded which). CDR3 residues: CASSHRTSGRKTQYF. The CDR3 nucleotides are TGTGCCAGCAGCCATCGGACTAGCGGGAGGAAGACCCAGTACTTC.